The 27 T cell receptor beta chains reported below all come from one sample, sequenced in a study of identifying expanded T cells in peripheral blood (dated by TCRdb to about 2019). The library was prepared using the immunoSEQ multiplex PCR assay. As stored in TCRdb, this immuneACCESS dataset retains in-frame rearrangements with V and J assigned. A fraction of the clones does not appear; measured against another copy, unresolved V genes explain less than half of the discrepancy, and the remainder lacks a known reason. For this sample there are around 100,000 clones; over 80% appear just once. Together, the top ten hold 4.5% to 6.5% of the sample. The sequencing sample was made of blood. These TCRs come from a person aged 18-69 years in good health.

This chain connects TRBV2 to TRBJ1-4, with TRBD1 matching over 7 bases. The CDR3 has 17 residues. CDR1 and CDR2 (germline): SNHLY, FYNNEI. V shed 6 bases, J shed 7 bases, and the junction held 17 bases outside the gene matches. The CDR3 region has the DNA TGTGCCAGCAGCCCACGGTGGGGACAGACATCGGGTGAAAAACTGTTTTTT. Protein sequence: CASSPRWGQTSGEKLFF.

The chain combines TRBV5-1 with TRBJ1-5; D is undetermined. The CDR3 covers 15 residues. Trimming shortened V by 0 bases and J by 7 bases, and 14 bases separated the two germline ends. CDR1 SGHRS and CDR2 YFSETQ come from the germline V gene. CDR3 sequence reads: CASSLGAGLGQPQHF. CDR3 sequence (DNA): TGCGCCAGCAGCTTGGGGGCAGGCCTGGGGCAGCCCCAGCATTTT.

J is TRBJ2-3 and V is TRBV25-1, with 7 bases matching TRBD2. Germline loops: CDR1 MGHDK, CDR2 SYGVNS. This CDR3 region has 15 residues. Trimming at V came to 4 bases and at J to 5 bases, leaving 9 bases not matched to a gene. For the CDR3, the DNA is TGTGCCAGCAGTGCCCCAGCGGGGTCTCAAGATACGCAGTATTTT. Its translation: CASSAPAGSQDTQYF.

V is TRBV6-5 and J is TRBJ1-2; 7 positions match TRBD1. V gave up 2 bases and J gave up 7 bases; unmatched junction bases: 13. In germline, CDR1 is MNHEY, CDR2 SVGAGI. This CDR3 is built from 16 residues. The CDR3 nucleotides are TGTGCCAGCAGTTACACCGGGACAGCGAGAAGGCTTGGCTACACCTTC. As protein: CASSYTGTARRLGYTF.

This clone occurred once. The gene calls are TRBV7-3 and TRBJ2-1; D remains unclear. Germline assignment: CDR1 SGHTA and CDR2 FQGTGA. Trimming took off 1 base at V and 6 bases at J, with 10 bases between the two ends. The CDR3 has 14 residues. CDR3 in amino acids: CASSLIGGSNEQFF. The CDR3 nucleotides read TGTGCCAGCAGCTTAATTGGCGGATCCAATGAGCAGTTCTTC.

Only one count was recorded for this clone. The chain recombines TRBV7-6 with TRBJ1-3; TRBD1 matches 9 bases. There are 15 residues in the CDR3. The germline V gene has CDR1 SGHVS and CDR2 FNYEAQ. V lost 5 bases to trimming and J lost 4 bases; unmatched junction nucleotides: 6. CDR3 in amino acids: CASSRNRGQGNTIYF. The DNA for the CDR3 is TGTGCCAGCAGCCGTAACAGGGGGCAGGGAAACACCATATATTTT.

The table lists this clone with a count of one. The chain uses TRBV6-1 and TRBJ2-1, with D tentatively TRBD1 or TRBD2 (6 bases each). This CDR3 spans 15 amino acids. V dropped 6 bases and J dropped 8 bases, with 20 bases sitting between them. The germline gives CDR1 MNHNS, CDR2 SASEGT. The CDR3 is CASSGGSAGFDEQFF. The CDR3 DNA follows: TGTGCCAGCAGCGGGGGCTCTGCAGGTTTCGATGAGCAGTTCTTC.

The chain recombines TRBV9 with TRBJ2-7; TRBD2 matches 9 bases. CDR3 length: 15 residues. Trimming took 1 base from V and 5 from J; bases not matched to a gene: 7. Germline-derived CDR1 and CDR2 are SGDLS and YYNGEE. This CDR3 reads CASSVLPSGIDEQYF. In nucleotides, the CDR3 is TGTGCCAGCAGCGTACTCCCTAGCGGGATCGACGAGCAGTACTTC.

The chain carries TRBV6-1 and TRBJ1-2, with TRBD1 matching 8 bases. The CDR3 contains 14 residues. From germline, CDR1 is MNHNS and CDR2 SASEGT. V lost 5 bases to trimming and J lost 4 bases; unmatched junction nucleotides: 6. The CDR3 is CASSSTDRVYGYTF. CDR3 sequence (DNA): TGTGCCAGCAGTTCAACGGACAGGGTCTATGGCTACACCTTC.

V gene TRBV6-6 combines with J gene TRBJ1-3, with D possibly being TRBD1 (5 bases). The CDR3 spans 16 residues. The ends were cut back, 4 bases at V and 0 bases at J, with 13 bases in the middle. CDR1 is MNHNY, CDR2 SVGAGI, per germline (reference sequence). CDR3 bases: TGTGCCAGCAGTTTAAAAACAGGAGCCTCTGGAAACACCATATATTTT. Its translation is CASSLKTGASGNTIYF.

The CDR3 here is CAWSVPAGPQHF. CDR3 nucleotide sequence: TGTGCCTGGAGTGTACCTGCCGGGCCCCAGCATTTT. This chain links TRBV30 with TRBJ1-5; unclear D gene. CDR1 and CDR2 from the germline V gene are GTSNPN and SVGIG (reference sequence). The CDR3 extends over 12 amino acids. V was pared by 0 bases and J by 9 bases, with 9 bases between.

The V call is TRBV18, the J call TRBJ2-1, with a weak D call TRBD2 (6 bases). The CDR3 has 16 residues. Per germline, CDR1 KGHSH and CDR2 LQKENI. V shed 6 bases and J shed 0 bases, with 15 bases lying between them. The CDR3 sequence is CASSPASVSSYNEQFF. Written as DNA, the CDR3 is TGTGCCAGCTCCCCAGCTAGCGTTAGCTCCTACAATGAGCAGTTCTTC.

The CDR3 region has the DNA TGCGCCAGCAGCCCCATACCGGGGGAACGTCAGCCCCAGCATTTT. Translating gives CASSPIPGERQPQHF. The chain has TRBV4-1 and TRBJ1-5; possible D gene TRBD1, 5 bases. CDR1 and CDR2 from the germline V gene are MGHRA and YSYEKL. This CDR3 spans 15 amino acids. Trimming removed 4 bases from V and 6 bases from J, with 16 bases in between.

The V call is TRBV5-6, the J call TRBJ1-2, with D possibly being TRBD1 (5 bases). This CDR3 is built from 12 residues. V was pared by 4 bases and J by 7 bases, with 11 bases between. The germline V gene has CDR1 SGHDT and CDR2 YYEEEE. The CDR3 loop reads CASSRGLTGYTF. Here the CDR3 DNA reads TGTGCCAGCAGCAGGGGACTAACTGGCTACACCTTC.

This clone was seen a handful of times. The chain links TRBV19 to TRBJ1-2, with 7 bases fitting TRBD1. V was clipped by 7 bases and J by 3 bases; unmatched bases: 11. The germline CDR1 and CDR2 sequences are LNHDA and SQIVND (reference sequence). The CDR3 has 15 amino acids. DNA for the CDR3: TGTGCCAGTACCCCTGGGACAGAACCCTACTATGGCTACACCTTC. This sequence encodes CASTPGTEPYYGYTF.

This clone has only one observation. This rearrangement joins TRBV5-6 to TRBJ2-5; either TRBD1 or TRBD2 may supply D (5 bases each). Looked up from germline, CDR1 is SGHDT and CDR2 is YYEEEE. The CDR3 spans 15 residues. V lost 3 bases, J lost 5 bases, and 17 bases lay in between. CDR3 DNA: TGTGCCAGCAGCTCGCCCGGGGCCGAATGGGAGACCCAGTACTTC. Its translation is CASSSPGAEWETQYF.

In nucleotides, the CDR3 is TGTGCCAGCAGCCCGACGACCCCTGGCAATGAGCAGTTCTTC. It codes for CASSPTTPGNEQFF. The V call is TRBV7-9, the J call TRBJ2-1; no reliable D call. The CDR3 extends over 14 amino acids. Germline CDR1 is SEHNR and CDR2 is FQNEAQ (reference sequence). V was shortened by 5 bases and J by 6 bases, with 14 bases between the two germline ends.

CDR3 protein: CASSQGTGTGFNQPQHF. In DNA form, the CDR3 reads TGCGCCAGCAGCCAAGGAACCGGGACAGGGTTCAATCAGCCCCAGCATTTT. The chain uses TRBV4-1 and TRBJ1-5; TRBD1 agrees at 9 bases. Unmatched junction bases numbered 7, after V lost 1 base and J lost 3 bases. The CDR3 has 17 residues. Germline CDR1 is MGHRA and CDR2 is YSYEKL.

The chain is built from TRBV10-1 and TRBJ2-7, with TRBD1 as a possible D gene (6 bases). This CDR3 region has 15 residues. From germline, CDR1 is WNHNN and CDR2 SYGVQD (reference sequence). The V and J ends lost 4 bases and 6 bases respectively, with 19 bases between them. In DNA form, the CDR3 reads TGCGCCAGCAGTGTCCGGCAGGGGCAATCGGGCGAGCAGTACTTC. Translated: CASSVRQGQSGEQYF.

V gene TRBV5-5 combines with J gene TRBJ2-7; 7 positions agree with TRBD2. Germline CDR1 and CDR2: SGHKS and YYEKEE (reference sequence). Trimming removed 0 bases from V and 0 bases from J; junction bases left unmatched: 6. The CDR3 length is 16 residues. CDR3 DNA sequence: TGTGCCAGCAGCTTGGTGGTTGGCGGGGGCTCCTACGAGCAGTACTTC. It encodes CASSLVVGGGSYEQYF.

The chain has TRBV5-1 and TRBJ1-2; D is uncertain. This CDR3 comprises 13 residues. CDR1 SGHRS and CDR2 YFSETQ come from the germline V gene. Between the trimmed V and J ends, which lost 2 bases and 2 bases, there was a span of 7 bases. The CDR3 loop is CASSFSINYGYTF. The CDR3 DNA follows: TGCGCCAGCAGCTTCTCCATCAACTATGGCTACACCTTC.

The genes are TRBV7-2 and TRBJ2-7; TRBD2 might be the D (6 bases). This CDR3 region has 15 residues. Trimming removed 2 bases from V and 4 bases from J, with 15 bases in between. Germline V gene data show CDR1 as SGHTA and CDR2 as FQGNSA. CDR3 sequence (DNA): TGTGCCAGCAGCTTATTACTAGCAACCCCTTACGAGCAGTACTTC. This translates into CASSLLLATPYEQYF.

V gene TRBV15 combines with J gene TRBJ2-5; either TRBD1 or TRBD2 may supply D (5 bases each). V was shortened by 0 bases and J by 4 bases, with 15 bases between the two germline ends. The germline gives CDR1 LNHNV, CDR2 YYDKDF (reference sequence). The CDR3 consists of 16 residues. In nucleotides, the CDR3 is TGTGCCACCAGCAGAGATCCCGGGACCGTGGGAGAGACCCAGTACTTC. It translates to CATSRDPGTVGETQYF.

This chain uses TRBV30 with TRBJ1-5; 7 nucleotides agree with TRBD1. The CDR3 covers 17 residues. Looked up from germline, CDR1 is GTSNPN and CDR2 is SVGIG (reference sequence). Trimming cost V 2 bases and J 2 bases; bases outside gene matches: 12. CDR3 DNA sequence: TGTGCCTGGAGTCCGATCAACGGAGACAGGGGCAATCAGCCCCAGCATTTT. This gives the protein CAWSPINGDRGNQPQHF. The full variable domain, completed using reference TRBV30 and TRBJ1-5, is SQTIHQWPATLVQPVGSPLSLECTVEGTSNPNLYWYRQAAGRGLQLLFYSVGIGQISSEVPQNLSASRPQDRQFILSSKKLLLSDSGFYLCAWSPINGDRGNQPQHFGDGTRLSIL.

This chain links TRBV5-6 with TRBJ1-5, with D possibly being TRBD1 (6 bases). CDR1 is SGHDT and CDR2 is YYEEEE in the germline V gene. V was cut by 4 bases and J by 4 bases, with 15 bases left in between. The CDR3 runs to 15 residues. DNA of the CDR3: TGTGCCAGCAGCCGACTGGACAGAGATAATCAGCCCCAGCATTTT. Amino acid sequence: CASSRLDRDNQPQHF. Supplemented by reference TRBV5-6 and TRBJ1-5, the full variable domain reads DAGVTQSPTHLIKTRGQQVTLRCSPKSGHDTVSWYQQALGQGPQFIFQYYEEEERQRGNFPDRFSGHQFPNYSSELNVNALLLGDSALYLCASSRLDRDNQPQHFGDGTRLSIL.

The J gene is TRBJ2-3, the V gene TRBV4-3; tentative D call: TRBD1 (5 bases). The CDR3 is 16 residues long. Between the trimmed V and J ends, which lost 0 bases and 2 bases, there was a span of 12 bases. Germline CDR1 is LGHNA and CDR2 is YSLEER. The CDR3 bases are TGCGCCAGCAGCCAAGATTTAGGGGAAATCACAGATACGCAGTATTTT. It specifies CASSQDLGEITDTQYF.

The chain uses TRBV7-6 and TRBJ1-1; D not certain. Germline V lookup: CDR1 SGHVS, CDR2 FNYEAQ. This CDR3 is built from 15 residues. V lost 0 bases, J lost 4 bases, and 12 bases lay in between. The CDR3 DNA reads TGTGCCAGCAGCTTAGCCCCGGCGGGTGGCACTGAAGCTTTCTTT. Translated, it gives CASSLAPAGGTEAFF.